This is a list of T cell receptor beta chains from one sample in a study of T cell repertoires in aging, cancer and after chemotherapy. MiXCR, applied by TCRdb to the multiplex PCR reads, yields one record per CDR3 protein. Among 8,100 or so distinct CDR3 sequences listed, roughly two fifths were seen once. Material: blood. These receptors were collected from a human donor in good health. Each CDR3 is given with its conserved first and last residue. Fields, in order: clone size, V gene, D gene, J gene, CDR3 DNA, CDR3 protein. D genes are given only for firm matches. Some rows mark clone size as missing; the rest say once, few, many or name a class of expanded clone.

medium-sized	TRBV30	.	TRBJ1-2	TGTGCCTGGAAGTCGCGGATCTATGGCTACACCTTC	CAWKSRIYGYTF
.	TRBV7-2	.	TRBJ2-7	TGTGCCAGCAGCTTAGCGGGCACCTACGAGCAGTACTTC	CASSLAGTYEQYF
medium-sized	TRBV5-6	.	TRBJ2-1	TGTGCCAGCAGCTTGTGGCTAACTGGTGAGCAGTTCTTC	CASSLWLTGEQFF
few	TRBV6-2/TRBV6-3	.	TRBJ2-1	TGTGCCAGCAGTTACAGCAGTTACAATGAGCAGTTCTTC	CASSYSSYNEQFF
.	TRBV6-2/TRBV6-3	.	TRBJ2-2	TGTGCCAGCGAGGGCAGGGAGTGGTACACCGGGGAGCTGTTTTTT	CASEGREWYTGELFF
few	TRBV13	.	TRBJ1-6	TGTGCCAGCAGCTTAGGCAGAAGCTCCTATAATTCACCCCTCCACTTT	CASSLGRSSYNSPLHF
few	TRBV19	.	TRBJ1-5	TGTGCCAGTAGTCCGACGGCCACTCAGCCCCAGCATTTT	CASSPTATQPQHF
.	TRBV5-6	TRBD1	TRBJ2-7	TGTGCCAGCAGCAATCGGAGACAGGGCTACGAGCAGTACTTC	CASSNRRQGYEQYF
medium-sized	TRBV19	TRBD2	TRBJ2-7	TGTGCCAGTAGTATTAGCGGGGAGAACTACGAGCAGTACTTC	CASSISGENYEQYF
few	TRBV19	TRBD1	TRBJ1-1	TGTGCCAGTACGGACAGGGGGCAAGGGAACACTGAAGCTTTCTTT	CASTDRGQGNTEAFF
.	TRBV6-2/TRBV6-3	TRBD2	TRBJ2-7	TGTGCCAGCAGTTACTCCTCTAGCGGGAGTCAGGAGTACTTC	CASSYSSSGSQEYF
.	TRBV7-9	TRBD2	TRBJ2-7	TGTGCCAGCAGCCTCGGGCTAGCGGGGGGGGTCTACGAGCAGTACTTC	CASSLGLAGGVYEQYF
.	TRBV5-1	.	TRBJ2-7	TGCGCCAGCAACCTTAATGACTACGAGCAGTACTTC	CASNLNDYEQYF
.	TRBV5-5	.	TRBJ2-3	TGTGCCAGCAGCTTCAGGGCAGCAGATACGCAGTATTTT	CASSFRAADTQYF
.	TRBV19	.	TRBJ1-2	TGTGCCAGTAGTCATACAGGGTTTTATGGCTACACCTTC	CASSHTGFYGYTF
.	TRBV6-5	.	TRBJ2-1	TGTGCCAGCAGTGTACAGGGTACGTCCTACAATGAGCAGTTCTTC	CASSVQGTSYNEQFF
.	TRBV27	TRBD2	TRBJ2-7	TGTGCCAGCAGCCCTAGCGGGATACGGTACGAGCAGTACTTC	CASSPSGIRYEQYF
.	TRBV6-5	.	TRBJ1-6	TGTGCCAGCAGTTACTCCGGGGCGGTGGGATCACCCCTCCACTTT	CASSYSGAVGSPLHF
few	TRBV24-1	TRBD1	TRBJ2-2	TGTGCCACCAGTGATTTGCAGTGGGCAGGGACAGCGCCCGGGGAGCTGTTTTTT	CATSDLQWAGTAPGELFF
.	TRBV27	.	TRBJ2-1	TGTGCCAGCAGTTTTTCTGGGACATCCCTTGATAAGCAGTTCTTC	CASSFSGTSLDKQFF
.	TRBV20-1	TRBD2	TRBJ2-3	TGCAGTGTTGGCAGGTTAGCGGGGTTCACAGATACGCAGTATTTT	CSVGRLAGFTDTQYF
large	TRBV5-5	TRBD1	TRBJ2-6	TGTGCCAGCAGCCATACAGGGGCTGGGGCCAACGTCCTGACTTTC	CASSHTGAGANVLTF
.	TRBV6-5	TRBD1	TRBJ1-5	TGTGCCAGCAGTTTCGGACAGGAAAATCAGCCCCAGCATTTT	CASSFGQENQPQHF
few	TRBV6-2/TRBV6-3	.	TRBJ2-1	TGTGCCGCAGCGTCGTATAACAATGAGCAGTTCTTC	CAAASYNNEQFF
.	TRBV13	.	TRBJ2-1	TGTGCCAGCAGGACGTGGGACTCGAGCTCCTACAATGAGCAGTTCTTC	CASRTWDSSSYNEQFF
.	TRBV12-3/TRBV12-4	.	TRBJ2-1	TGTGCCAGCAGTTTGTCTGAGGGAGTCTACAATGAGCAGTTCTTC	CASSLSEGVYNEQFF
.	TRBV5-4	.	TRBJ2-3	TGTGCCAGCACCCTAGGGGGGCGTGGGGATACGCAGTATTTT	CASTLGGRGDTQYF
few	TRBV12-3/TRBV12-4	.	TRBJ2-5	TGTGCCAGCAGTTTCAGCGAGCAAGAGACCCAGTACTTC	CASSFSEQETQYF
few	TRBV6-2/TRBV6-3	.	TRBJ2-6	TGTGCCAGCAGTCCCTCCCTCTCTGGGGCCAACGTCCTGACTTTC	CASSPSLSGANVLTF
medium-sized	TRBV19	.	TRBJ1-4	TGTGCCAGTAGTATCGTCAGGCATGAAAAACTGTTTTTT	CASSIVRHEKLFF
.	TRBV6-1	.	TRBJ2-1	TGTGCCAGCAGTGAGGGCAGTCGTTGGGTTAAGAATGAGCAGTTCTTC	CASSEGSRWVKNEQFF
.	TRBV29-1	.	TRBJ2-3	TGCAGTGTTGAACCCGGTCCGGGGGGCACCACAGATACGCAGTATTTT	CSVEPGPGGTTDTQYF
few	TRBV5-5	TRBD1	TRBJ2-3	TGTGCCAGCAGCTCCGGGACAGGGGGCCGTGGAGCAACAGATACGCAGTATTTT	CASSSGTGGRGATDTQYF
.	TRBV6-6	.	TRBJ2-5	TGTGCCAGCAGTGACAGAGCGGCACAAGAGACCCAGTACTTC	CASSDRAAQETQYF
.	TRBV6-5	TRBD1	TRBJ2-7	TGTGCCAGCAGTTCGAGGGGGCTCGAGCAGTACTTC	CASSSRGLEQYF
few	TRBV6-4	TRBD1	TRBJ2-3	TGTGCCAGCAGTGACTCGACAGGGGGCGCAGATACGCAGTATTTT	CASSDSTGGADTQYF
.	TRBV27	.	TRBJ1-4	TGTGCCAGCAGTCTCATATTGCCTAGGGGAGGTGAAAAACTGTTTTTT	CASSLILPRGGEKLFF
medium-sized	TRBV19	TRBD1	TRBJ2-7	TGTGCCAGTAGTATAGCAGGGGGTCCCTACGAGCAGTACTTC	CASSIAGGPYEQYF
few	TRBV6-1	TRBD2	TRBJ2-1	TGTGCCAGCAGTGATGGGACTAGCGAACCCTACAATGAGCAGTTCTTC	CASSDGTSEPYNEQFF
.	TRBV29-1	.	TRBJ2-1	TGCAGCGTTGAGCGGGGAAGCTCCTACAATGAGCAGTTCTTC	CSVERGSSYNEQFF
medium-sized	TRBV19	.	TRBJ1-3	TGTGCCAGTAGTGGCAGGGCGGACACCATATATTTT	CASSGRADTIYF
.	TRBV11-1	.	TRBJ2-7	TGTGCCAGCAGCTGGGGGGACAGCGCCTACGAGCAGTACTTC	CASSWGDSAYEQYF
.	TRBV5-5	.	TRBJ2-7	TGTGCCAGTCACCTTAGACAGAGCTCCTACAAGCAGTACTTC	CASHLRQSSYKQYF
.	TRBV18	TRBD1	TRBJ1-6	TGTGCCAGCTCACCCGTCAAGACAGGGGATACGTCACCCCTCCACTTT	CASSPVKTGDTSPLHF
large	TRBV29-1	.	TRBJ2-7	TGCAGCGTTGAAGAATCGGGGCTTGGAGCGTACTTC	CSVEESGLGAYF
.	TRBV5-5	.	TRBJ1-5	TGTGCCAGCAGCACAGACTTTGATCAGCCCCAGCATTTT	CASSTDFDQPQHF
.	TRBV29-1	TRBD1	TRBJ1-2	TGCAGCGCCGGGACAGACTATGGCTACACCTTC	CSAGTDYGYTF
few	TRBV4-3	TRBD2	TRBJ2-7	TGCGCCAGCAGCCCCAAAACCACGGGACTAGCGGGAGTCGAGCAGTACTTC	CASSPKTTGLAGVEQYF
few	TRBV6-2/TRBV6-3	TRBD2	TRBJ2-2	TGTGCCAGCAGGCCGACTAGCGGGAGTGTCGACACCGGGGAGCTGTTTTTT	CASRPTSGSVDTGELFF
few	TRBV5-5	.	TRBJ2-7	TGTGCCAGCAGCTTGGTTGGGTTCTCCTACGAGCAGTACTTC	CASSLVGFSYEQYF
medium-sized	TRBV15	.	TRBJ2-6	TGTGCCACCAGCAGAGACGCGAGCTCTGGGGCCAACGTCCTGACTTTC	CATSRDASSGANVLTF
few	TRBV27	.	TRBJ2-5	TGTGCCAGCAGCCCCGCGGACTTTTTTGAGACCCAGTACTTC	CASSPADFFETQYF